This TCR beta chain was identified in a study of read filtering for tumor transcriptome and immune sequencing. Study-wide findings and caveats: Without single-read clonotypes, shared clonotype proportions correlated more between IR-seq and RNA-seq. IR-seq captured clonotypes deeper and more reliably than RNA-seq. In IR-seq, single-read clonotypes were about 80% of clonotypes but approximately 3.5% of reads.

The CDR3 is 12 amino acids. Germline V gene lookup returns CDR1 MNHNY and CDR2 SVGAGI (reference sequence). V gave up 11 bases and J gave up 2 bases, with 12 bases separating them. Bone marrow was sampled from every patient at the time of active disease. Molecular barcoded adaptors covering alpha/delta and beta/gamma chains were used on approximately 400 ng RNA. MiXCR, run by TCRdb on the reads, gives a single entry per CDR3 protein. The table has 75,000 to 90,000 distinct CDR3 sequences, around an eighth seen once. This clonotype appeared many times. Its antigen remains unidentified. The V call is TRBV6-6, the J call TRBJ2-5, with D unresolved. This clonotype was obtained from a donor aged 40 or older with multiple myeloma. Input material: a population of CD138-negative cells sorted from bone marrow. CDR3 region: CAGGPIQETQYF. The CDR3 nucleotides read TGTGCCGGTGGACCGATACAAGAGACCCAGTACTTC.